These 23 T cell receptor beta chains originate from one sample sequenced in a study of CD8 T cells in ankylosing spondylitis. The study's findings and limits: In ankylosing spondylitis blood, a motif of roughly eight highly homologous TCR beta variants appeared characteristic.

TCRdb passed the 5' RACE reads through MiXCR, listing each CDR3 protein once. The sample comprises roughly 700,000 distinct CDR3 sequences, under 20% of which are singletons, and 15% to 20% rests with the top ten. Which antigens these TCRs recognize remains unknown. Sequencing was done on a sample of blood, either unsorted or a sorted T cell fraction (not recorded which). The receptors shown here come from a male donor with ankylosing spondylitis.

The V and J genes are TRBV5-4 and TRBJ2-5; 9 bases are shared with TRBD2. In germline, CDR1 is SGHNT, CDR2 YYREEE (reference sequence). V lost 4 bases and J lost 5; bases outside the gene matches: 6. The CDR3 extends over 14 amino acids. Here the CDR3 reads CASSTGLAGETQYF. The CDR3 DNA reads TGTGCCAGCAGCACGGGACTAGCAGGCGAGACCCAGTACTTC.

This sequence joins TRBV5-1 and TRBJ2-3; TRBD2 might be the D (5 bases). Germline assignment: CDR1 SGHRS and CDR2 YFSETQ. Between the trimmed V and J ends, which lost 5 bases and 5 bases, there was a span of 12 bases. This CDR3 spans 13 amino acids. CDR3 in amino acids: CASRLGRGDTQYF. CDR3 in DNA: TGCGCCAGCAGACTCGGACGGGGAGATACGCAGTATTTT. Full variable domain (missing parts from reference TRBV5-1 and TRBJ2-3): KAGVTQTPRYLIKTRGQQVTLSCSPISGHRSVSWYQQTPGQGLQFLFEYFSETQRNKGNFPGRFSGRQFSNSRSEMNVSTLELGDSALYLCASRLGRGDTQYFGPGTRLTVL.

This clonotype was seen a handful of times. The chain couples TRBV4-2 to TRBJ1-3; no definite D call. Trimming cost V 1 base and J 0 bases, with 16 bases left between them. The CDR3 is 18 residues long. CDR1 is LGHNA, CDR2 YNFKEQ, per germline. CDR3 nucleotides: TGTGCCAGCAGCCAAGCGTATCGTTCGTCAAGCTCTGGAAACACCATATATTTT. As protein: CASSQAYRSSSSGNTIYF.

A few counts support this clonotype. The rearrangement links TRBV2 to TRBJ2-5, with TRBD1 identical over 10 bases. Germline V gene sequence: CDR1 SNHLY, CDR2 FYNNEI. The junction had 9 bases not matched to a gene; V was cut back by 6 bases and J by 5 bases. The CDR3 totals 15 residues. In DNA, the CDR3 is TGTGCCAGCAGGGGGACAGGGGTGTTAATGGAGACCCAGTACTTC. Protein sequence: CASRGTGVLMETQYF. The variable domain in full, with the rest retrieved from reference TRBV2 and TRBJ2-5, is EPEVTQTPSHQVTQMGQEVILRCVPISNHLYFYWYRQILGQKVEFLVSFYNNEISEKSEIFDDQFSVERPDGSNFTLKIRSTKLEDSAMYFCASRGTGVLMETQYFGPGTRLLVL.

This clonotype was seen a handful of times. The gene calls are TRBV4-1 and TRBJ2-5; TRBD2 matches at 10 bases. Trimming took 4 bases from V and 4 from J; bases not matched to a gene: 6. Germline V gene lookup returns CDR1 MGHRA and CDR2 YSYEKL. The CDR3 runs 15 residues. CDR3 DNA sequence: TGCGCCAGCAGCCGGCCAGCGGGAGGGGGAGAGACCCAGTACTTC. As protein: CASSRPAGGGETQYF.

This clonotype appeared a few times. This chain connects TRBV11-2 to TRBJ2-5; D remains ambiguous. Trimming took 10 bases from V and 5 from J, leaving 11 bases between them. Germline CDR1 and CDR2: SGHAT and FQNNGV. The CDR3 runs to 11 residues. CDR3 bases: TGTGCCACCACAAGGACGGAGACCCAGTACTTC. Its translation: CATTRTETQYF.

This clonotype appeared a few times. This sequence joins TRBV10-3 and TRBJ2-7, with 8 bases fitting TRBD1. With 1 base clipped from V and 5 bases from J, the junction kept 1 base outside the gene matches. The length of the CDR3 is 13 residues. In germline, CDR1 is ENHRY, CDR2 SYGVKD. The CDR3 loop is CAISELGQDEQYF. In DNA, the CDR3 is TGTGCCATCAGTGAGTTGGGACAGGACGAGCAGTACTTC.

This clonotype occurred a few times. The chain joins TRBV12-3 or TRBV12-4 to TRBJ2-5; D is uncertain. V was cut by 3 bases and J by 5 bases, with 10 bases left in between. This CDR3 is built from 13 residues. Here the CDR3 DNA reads TGTGCCAGCAGTTTTTCGGATTGGGAGACCCAGTACTTC. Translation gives CASSFSDWETQYF.

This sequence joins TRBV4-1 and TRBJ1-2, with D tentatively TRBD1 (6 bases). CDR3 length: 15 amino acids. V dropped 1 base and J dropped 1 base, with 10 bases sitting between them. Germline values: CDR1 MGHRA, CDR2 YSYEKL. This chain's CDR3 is CASSQVEGGNYGYTF. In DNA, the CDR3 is TGCGCCAGCAGCCAAGTAGAGGGGGGTAACTATGGCTACACCTTC.

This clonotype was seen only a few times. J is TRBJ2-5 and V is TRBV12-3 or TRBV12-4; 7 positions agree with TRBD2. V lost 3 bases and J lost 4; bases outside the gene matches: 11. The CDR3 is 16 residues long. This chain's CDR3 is CASSFEVAGPRETQYF. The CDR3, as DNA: TGTGCCAGCAGTTTCGAAGTAGCGGGCCCTAGAGAGACCCAGTACTTC.

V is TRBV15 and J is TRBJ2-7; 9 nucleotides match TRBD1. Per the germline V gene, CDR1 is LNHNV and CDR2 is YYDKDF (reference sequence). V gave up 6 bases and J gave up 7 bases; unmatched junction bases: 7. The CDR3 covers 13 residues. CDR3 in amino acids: CATREQGAREQYF. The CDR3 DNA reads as TGTGCCACCAGGGAACAGGGGGCGAGAGAGCAGTACTTC. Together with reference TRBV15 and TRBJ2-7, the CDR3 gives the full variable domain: DAMVIQNPRYQVTQFGKPVTLSCSQTLNHNVMYWYQQKSSQAPKLLFHYYDKDFNNEADTPDNFQSRRPNTSFCFLDIRSPGLGDTAMYLCATREQGAREQYFGPGTRLTVT.

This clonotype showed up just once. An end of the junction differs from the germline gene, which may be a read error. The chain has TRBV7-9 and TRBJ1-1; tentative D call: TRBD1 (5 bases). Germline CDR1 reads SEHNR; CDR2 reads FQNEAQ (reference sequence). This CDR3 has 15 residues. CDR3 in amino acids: CASSLIQGSGTEAFF. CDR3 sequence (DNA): TGTGCCAGCAGCTTAATCCAGGGCTCGGGGACTGAAGCTTTCTTC.

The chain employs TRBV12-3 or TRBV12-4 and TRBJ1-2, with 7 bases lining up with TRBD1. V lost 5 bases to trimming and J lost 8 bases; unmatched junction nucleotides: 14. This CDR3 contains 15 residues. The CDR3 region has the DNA TGTGCCAGCAGTCCCGGACAGGCAAGGGGAGTCGGCTACACCTTC. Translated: CASSPGQARGVGYTF.

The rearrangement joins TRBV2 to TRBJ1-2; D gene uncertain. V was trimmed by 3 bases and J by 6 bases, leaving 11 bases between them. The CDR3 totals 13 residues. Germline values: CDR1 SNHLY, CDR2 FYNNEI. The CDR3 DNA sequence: TGTGCCAGCAGTGAGGAGGCGTATCATGGCTACACCTTC. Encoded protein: CASSEEAYHGYTF.

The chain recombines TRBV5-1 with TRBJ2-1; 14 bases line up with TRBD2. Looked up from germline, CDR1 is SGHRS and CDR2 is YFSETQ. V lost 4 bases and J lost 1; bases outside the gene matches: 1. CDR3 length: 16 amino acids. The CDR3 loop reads CASSGTSGSSYNEQFF. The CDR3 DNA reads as TGCGCCAGCAGCGGGACTAGCGGGAGTTCCTACAATGAGCAGTTCTTC.

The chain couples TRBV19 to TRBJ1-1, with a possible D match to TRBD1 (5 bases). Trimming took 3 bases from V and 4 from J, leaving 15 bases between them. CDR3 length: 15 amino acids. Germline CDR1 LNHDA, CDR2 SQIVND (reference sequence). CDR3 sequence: CASSIPYGGSTEAFF. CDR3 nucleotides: TGTGCCAGTAGTATCCCCTACGGGGGGAGCACTGAAGCTTTCTTT.

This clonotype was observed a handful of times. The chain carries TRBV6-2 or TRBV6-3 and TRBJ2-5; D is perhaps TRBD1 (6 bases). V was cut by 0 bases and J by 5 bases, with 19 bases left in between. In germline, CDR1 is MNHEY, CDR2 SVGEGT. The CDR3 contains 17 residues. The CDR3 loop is CASSYSLSQGFGETQYF. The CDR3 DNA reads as TGTGCCAGCAGTTACTCGCTTTCTCAGGGGTTCGGGGAGACCCAGTACTTC.

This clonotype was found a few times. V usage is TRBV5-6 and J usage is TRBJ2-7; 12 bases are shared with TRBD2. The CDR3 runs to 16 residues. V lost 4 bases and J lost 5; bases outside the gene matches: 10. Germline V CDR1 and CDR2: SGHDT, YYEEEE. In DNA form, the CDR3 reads TGTGCCAGCAGCCACCAAGGACTAGCGGGGTTTCACGAGCAGTACTTC. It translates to CASSHQGLAGFHEQYF.

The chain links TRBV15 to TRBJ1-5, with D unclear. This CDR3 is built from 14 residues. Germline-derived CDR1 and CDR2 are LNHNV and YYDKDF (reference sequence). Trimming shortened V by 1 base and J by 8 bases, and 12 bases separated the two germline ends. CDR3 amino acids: CATSRVVGLEPQHF. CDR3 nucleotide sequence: TGTGCCACCAGCAGAGTTGTCGGGCTTGAGCCCCAGCATTTT.

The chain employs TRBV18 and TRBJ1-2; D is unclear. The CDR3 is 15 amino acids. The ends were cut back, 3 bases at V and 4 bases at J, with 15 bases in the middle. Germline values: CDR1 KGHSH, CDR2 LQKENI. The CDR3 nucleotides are TGTGCCAGCTCACCTTCGGGGAACAAAGGCTATGGCTACACCTTC. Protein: CASSPSGNKGYGYTF.

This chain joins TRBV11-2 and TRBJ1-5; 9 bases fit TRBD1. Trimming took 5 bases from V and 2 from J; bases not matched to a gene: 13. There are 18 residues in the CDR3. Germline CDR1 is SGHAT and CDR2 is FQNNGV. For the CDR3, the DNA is TGTGCCAGCAGCCCCGCCTTAGACAGGGGGACGGGCAATCAGCCCCAGCATTTT. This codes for CASSPALDRGTGNQPQHF.

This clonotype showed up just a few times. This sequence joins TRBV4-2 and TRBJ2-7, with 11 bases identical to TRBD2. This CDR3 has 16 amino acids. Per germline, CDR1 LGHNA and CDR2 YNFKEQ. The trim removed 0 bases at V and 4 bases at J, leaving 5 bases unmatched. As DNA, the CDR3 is TGTGCCAGCAGCCAAGATTTTGGGACTAGCGGATACGAGCAGTACTTC. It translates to CASSQDFGTSGYEQYF.

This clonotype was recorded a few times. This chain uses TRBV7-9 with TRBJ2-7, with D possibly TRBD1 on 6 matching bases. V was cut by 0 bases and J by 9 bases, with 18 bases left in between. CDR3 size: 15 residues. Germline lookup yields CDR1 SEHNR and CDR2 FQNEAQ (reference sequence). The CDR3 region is CASSLAFSGDKGQYF. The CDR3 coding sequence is TGTGCCAGCAGCTTAGCGTTTTCAGGGGATAAAGGGCAGTACTTC.